Here is one TCR beta chain with its context. Its antigen is still unknown. Sequenced by immunoSEQ multiplex PCR; TCRdb stores in-frame clones only, minus some. The data contain roughly 150,000 clones, about 90% of them singletons. Per germline, CDR1 PRHDT and CDR2 FYEKMQ (reference sequence). The CDR3 is 14 residues long. V lost 5 bases to trimming and J lost 5 bases; unmatched junction nucleotides: 2. These data are taken from a study of T cell responses to AZD1222 COVID-19 vaccine. Study summary: Analysis merged second doses at about 4 or about 12 weeks. The study's findings and limits: In a largely white British group with more females than males, clonal diversity was possibly underestimated. Epitopes outside B.1.351 and B.1.1.7 mutated regions reportedly drew nearly half of spike TCRs. Once two AZD1222 doses were given, Spike-specific TCR breadth and depth went up.

V and J are TRBV13 and TRBJ2-1; 11 nucleotides agree with TRBD2. The source was peripheral blood, collected on day 0 of AZD1222 vaccination. The TCR originated in an adult in good health. CDR3 DNA: TGTGCCAGCAGCCATAGCGGGAGGGACAATGAGCAGTTCTTC. Encoded protein: CASSHSGRDNEQFF.